Listed below are T cell receptor beta chains from one sample, sequenced in a study of cytomegalovirus exposure and HLA in healthy donors. Profiled with immunoSEQ multiplex PCR; TCRdb holds only in-frame clones, not every one. The sample has about 200,000 clones, 82% seen once. Specimen: PBMCs. Receptor source: a middle-aged woman in good health and CMV-seronegative. Each CDR3 is given without its conserved first and last residue. The order of the fields is V gene, D gene, clone size, CDR3 protein. The D gene is left open where the match is weak. Some rows have no size entry. The others give once, few or many, or a class for an expanded clone.

>TRBV6-4|.|.
ASSDSGGRVNEQF
>TRBV6-6|.|.
ASSYGTLGGVGEQY
>TRBV2|.|.
ASSDTLMQEKLF
>TRBV30|.|.
AWSTRATLRSLH
>TRBV7-2|.|.
ASSLGGGGGKNYEQY
>TRBV18|TRBD2|.
ASSPPFSGRNNEQF
>TRBV15|.|.
ATSRDQGQETQY
>TRBV19|TRBD2|.
ASSAEGAGAYEQY
>TRBV18|TRBD1|.
ASSVTTGWPEAF
>TRBV27|TRBD2|.
ASSSLGTSLYEQY
>TRBV7-6|TRBD2|.
ASSLELAGEQY
>TRBV10-3|.|.
AISESQDTQY
>TRBV2|.|.
ASGWYNEQF
>TRBV19|.|.
ASSSAAGTEAF
>TRBV27|.|few
ASRGLAKNIQY
>TRBV6-6|.|.
ASSRAPRGELF
>TRBV4-1|TRBD2|few
ASSRLAGVQDEQY
>TRBV7-6|TRBD1|.
ASSLDRGSGGYT
>TRBV6-4|TRBD2|.
ASSDETSGRGNEQF
>TRBV27|.|few
ASSLYEADTQY
>TRBV18|TRBD2|.
ASSTGGAADTQY
>TRBV7-8|.|.
ASSSSRGAHEQF
>TRBV19|.|.
ASSITGFNGYT
>TRBV18|.|.
ASSPGLSPETEAF
>TRBV4-1|TRBD2|.
ASSQVGLAGDEQY
>TRBV6-6|TRBD1|few
ASLRGGTGNEKLF
>TRBV27|TRBD2|.
ASSSLAGAYNEQF
>TRBV9|.|.
ASSTGTHGTPY
>TRBV18|TRBD1|.
ASSPLGQGNTGELF
>TRBV27|.|.
ASSLGGSGNTIY
>TRBV28|.|.
ASGLQGPLSYEQY
>TRBV6-4|.|.
ASSDSLAEGSYEQY
>TRBV28|TRBD2|few
ASSPQTSGATDTQY
>TRBV6-5|TRBD1|.
ASRGQGAYEQY
>TRBV7-6|TRBD2|.
ASSLGLADEQF
>TRBV6-1|TRBD1|.
ASALQQGFSEQY
>TRBV19|.|once
ASSTRQRNTEAF
>TRBV7-3|.|once
ASSLRDTVGDTQY
>TRBV9|TRBD2|once
ASSVGVAGARTDTQY
>TRBV7-2|TRBD2|.
ASRRLAGLNTGELF
>TRBV7-2|TRBD2|.
ASSSWAGVSYEQY